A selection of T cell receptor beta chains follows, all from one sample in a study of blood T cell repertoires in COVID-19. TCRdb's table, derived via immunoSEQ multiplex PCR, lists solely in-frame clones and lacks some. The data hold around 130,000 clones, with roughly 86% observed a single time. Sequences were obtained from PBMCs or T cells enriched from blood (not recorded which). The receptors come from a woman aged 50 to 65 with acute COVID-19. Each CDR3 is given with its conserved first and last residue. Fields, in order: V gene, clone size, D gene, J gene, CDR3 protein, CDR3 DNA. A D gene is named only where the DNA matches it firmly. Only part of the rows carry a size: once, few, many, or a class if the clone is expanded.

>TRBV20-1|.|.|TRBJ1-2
CSASIRGELYGYTF
TGCAGTGCTAGTATACGGGGAGAACTCTATGGCTACACCTTC
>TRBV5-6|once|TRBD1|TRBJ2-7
CASSFGQGLEYF
TGTGCCAGCAGCTTCGGACAGGGTCTAGAGTACTTC
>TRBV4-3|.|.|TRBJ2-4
CASSQDQVGQNIQYF
TGCGCCAGCAGCCAAGATCAAGTGGGCCAAAACATTCAGTACTTC
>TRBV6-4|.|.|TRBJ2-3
CASSVRTADTQYF
TGTGCCAGCAGTGTGCGTACAGCAGATACGCAGTATTTT
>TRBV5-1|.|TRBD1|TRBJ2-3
CASSETGRSTDTQYF
TGCGCCAGCAGCGAGACAGGGAGAAGTACAGATACGCAGTATTTT
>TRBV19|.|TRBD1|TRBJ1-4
CASSVGQGRRANEKLFF
TGTGCCAGTAGTGTTGGACAGGGGAGGAGGGCTAATGAAAAACTGTTTTTT
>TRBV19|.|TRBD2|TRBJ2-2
CASSRPSGTSGSRGTGELFF
TGTGCCAGTAGCCGCCCCTCCGGGACTAGCGGGAGTAGAGGGACCGGGGAGCTGTTTTTT
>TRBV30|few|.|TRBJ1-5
CAWSPGVSQPQHF
TGTGCCTGGAGCCCAGGCGTCAGTCAGCCCCAGCATTTT
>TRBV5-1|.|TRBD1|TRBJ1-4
CASSPDRGRTNEKLFF
TGCGCCAGCAGCCCCGACAGGGGCCGCACTAATGAAAAACTGTTTTTT
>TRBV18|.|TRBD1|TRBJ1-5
CASSPTGGNQPQHF
TGTGCCAGCTCACCGACAGGGGGCAATCAGCCCCAGCATTTT
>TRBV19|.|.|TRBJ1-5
CASSSQPRQGNQPQHF
TGTGCCAGTAGCTCCCAGCCGAGACAGGGCAATCAGCCCCAGCATTTT
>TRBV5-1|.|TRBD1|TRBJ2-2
CASSQRTGGNTGELFF
TGCGCCAGCAGCCAACGGACAGGGGGAAACACCGGGGAGCTGTTTTTT
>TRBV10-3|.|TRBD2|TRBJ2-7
CAIGREAYEQYF
TGTGCCATCGGCCGGGAGGCCTACGAGCAGTACTTC
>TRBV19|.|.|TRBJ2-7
CASSINVIFYEQYF
TGTGCCAGTAGTATAAATGTCATTTTCTACGAGCAGTACTTC
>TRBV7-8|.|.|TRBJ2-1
CASSLGLLESNNEQFF
TGTGCCAGCAGCCTGGGGTTACTAGAAAGCAACAATGAGCAGTTCTTC
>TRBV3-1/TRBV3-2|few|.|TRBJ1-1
CASRGGTEAFF
TGTGCCTCCCGAGGTGGGACTGAAGCTTTCTTT
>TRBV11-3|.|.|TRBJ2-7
CASSLNEGFEQYF
TGTGCCAGCAGCTTAAATGAGGGCTTCGAGCAGTACTTC
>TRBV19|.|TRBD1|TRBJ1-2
CASRGTGEYGYTF
TGTGCCAGTAGGGGGACAGGGGAATATGGCTACACCTTC
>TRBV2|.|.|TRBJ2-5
CASSEQALETQYF
TGTGCCAGCAGTGAACAGGCGCTGGAGACCCAGTACTTC
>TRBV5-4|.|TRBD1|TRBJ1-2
CASSFTGVEGYTF
TGTGCCAGCAGCTTTACAGGGGTTGAGGGCTACACCTTC
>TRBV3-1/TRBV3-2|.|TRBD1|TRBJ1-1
CASSLRDRGNTEAFF
TGTGCCAGCAGCCTCCGGGACAGGGGGAACACTGAAGCTTTCTTT
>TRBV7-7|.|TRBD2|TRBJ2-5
CASSAWPRLAGVETQYF
TGTGCCAGCAGCGCTTGGCCTCGACTAGCGGGAGTGGAGACCCAGTACTTC
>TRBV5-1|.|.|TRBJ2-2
CASSSGESTGELFF
TGCGCCAGCAGCTCGGGGGAGAGCACCGGGGAGCTGTTTTTT
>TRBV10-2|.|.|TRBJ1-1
CASSTGRGTEAFF
TGCGCCAGCAGTACAGGGAGGGGCACTGAAGCTTTCTTT
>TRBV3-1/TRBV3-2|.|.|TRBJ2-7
CASSQGSGYEQYF
TGTGCCAGCAGCCAAGGGTCCGGGTACGAGCAGTACTTC
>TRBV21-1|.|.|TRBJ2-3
CASSRPQGPSTDTQYF
TGTGCCAGCAGTAGACCTCAGGGGCCTAGCACAGATACGCAGTATTTT
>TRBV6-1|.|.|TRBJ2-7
CASSEVTGSGEQYF
TGTGCCAGCAGTGAAGTAACAGGGTCCGGCGAGCAGTACTTC
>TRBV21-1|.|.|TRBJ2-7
CASSSVRVEPGEQYF
TGTGCCAGCAGTTCAGTCCGGGTAGAACCTGGCGAGCAGTACTTC
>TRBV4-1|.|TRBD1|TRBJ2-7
CASSRSGTGASYEQYF
TGCGCCAGCAGCCGCTCCGGGACAGGGGCCTCCTACGAGCAGTACTTC
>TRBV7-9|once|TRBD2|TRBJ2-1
CASSQSGRGNYNEQFF
TGTGCCAGCAGCCAAAGCGGGAGGGGGAACTACAATGAGCAGTTCTTC
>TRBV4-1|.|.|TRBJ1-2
CASSISSDVNYGYTF
TGCGCCAGCAGCATCTCCAGCGATGTTAACTATGGCTACACCTTC
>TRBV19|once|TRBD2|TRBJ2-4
CASSIEGLAGAGGNIQYF
TGTGCCAGTAGTATAGAGGGACTAGCGGGCGCCGGGGGAAACATTCAGTACTTC
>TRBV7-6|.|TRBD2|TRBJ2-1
CASSLASASGGSGEQFF
TGTGCCAGCAGCTTAGCGTCTGCTAGCGGAGGGAGCGGTGAGCAGTTCTTC
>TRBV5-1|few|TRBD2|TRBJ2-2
CASTMISSGNDGELFF
TGCGCCAGCACCATGATCTCTAGCGGGAATGACGGGGAGCTGTTTTTT
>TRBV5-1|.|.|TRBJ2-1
CASSLIAENEQFF
TGCGCCAGCAGCTTGATAGCGGAGAATGAGCAGTTCTTC
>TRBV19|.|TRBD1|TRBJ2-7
CASSIGQGGEQYF
TGTGCCAGTAGTATTGGACAGGGCGGCGAGCAGTACTTC
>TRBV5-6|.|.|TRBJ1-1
CASSFRGEAFF
TGTGCCAGCAGCTTTAGGGGTGAAGCTTTCTTT
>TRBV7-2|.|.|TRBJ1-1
CASSLVQGMNTEAFF
TGTGCCAGCAGCTTAGTTCAGGGGATGAACACTGAAGCTTTCTTT
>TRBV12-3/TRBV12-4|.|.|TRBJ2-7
CASSRELTYEQYF
TGTGCCAGCAGTCGCGAGTTGACCTACGAGCAGTACTTC
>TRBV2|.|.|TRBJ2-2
CASSESGRAGELFF
TGTGCCAGCAGTGAATCGGGAAGGGCCGGGGAGCTGTTTTTT
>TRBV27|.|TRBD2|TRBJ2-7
CASSLMGLAGGVSYEQYF
TGTGCCAGCAGTCTCATGGGACTAGCGGGAGGGGTGTCCTACGAGCAGTACTTC
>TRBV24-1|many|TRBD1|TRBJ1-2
CATSDSYTGARGYTF
TGTGCCACCAGTGATTCGTACACAGGGGCAAGAGGCTACACCTTC
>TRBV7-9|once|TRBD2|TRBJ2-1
CASSRTSNEQFF
TGTGCCAGCAGCCGGACTAGCAATGAGCAGTTCTTC
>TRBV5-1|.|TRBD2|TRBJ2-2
CASSTLAEEELFF
TGCGCCAGCAGCACACTAGCGGAGGAGGAGCTGTTTTTT
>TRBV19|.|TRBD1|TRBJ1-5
CASSLDRRGNQPQHF
TGTGCCAGTAGTTTGGACAGGAGAGGCAATCAGCCCCAGCATTTT
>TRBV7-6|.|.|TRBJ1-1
CASSLAPGSEGEAFF
TGTGCCAGCAGCTTAGCACCAGGATCAGAGGGTGAAGCTTTCTTT
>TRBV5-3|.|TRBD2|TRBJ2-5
CARSLGAGGQETQYF
TGTGCCAGAAGCTTGGGAGCGGGAGGCCAAGAGACCCAGTACTTC
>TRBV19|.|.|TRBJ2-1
CASSPTGKPGLYEQFF
TGTGCCAGTAGTCCCACCGGGAAACCGGGTCTCTATGAGCAGTTCTTC
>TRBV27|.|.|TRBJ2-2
CASSPRIHTGELFF
TGTGCCAGCAGTCCCAGGATACACACCGGGGAGCTGTTTTTT
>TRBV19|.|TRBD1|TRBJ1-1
CASSTWTGKMSNTEAFF
TGTGCCAGTAGCACTTGGACAGGGAAGATGTCAAACACTGAAGCTTTCTTT
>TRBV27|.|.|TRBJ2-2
CASSLLTGHPNTGELFF
TGTGCCAGCAGTTTACTGACGGGACACCCGAACACCGGGGAGCTGTTTTTT
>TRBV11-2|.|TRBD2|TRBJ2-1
CASSPEREGPYNEQFF
TGTGCCAGCAGCCCCGAGCGGGAGGGCCCCTACAATGAGCAGTTCTTC
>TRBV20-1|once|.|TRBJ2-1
CSASPIGGNEQFF
TGCAGTGCTAGTCCCATCGGCGGCAATGAGCAGTTCTTC
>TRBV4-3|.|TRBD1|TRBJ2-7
CASSQAGTGAYEQYF
TGCGCCAGCAGCCAAGCCGGGACAGGGGCCTACGAGCAGTACTTC
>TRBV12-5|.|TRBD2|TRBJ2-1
CASGLHPLAGGEFF
TGTGCTAGTGGTCTTCATCCGCTAGCGGGAGGCGAGTTCTTC
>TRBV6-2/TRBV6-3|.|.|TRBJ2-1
CASSYFAGVKREQFF
TGTGCCAGCAGTTATTTTGCAGGGGTCAAGCGTGAGCAGTTCTTC
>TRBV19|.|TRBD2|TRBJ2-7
CASSDQRGSYEQYF
TGTGCCAGTAGTGATCAGCGGGGCTCCTACGAGCAGTACTTC
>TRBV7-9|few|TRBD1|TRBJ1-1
CASSPAGQGNTEAFF
TGTGCCAGCAGCCCCGCCGGACAGGGGAACACTGAAGCTTTCTTT
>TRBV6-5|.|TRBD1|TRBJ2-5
CASTVTGMSLGTQYF
TGTGCCAGCACTGTGACAGGGATGAGTTTAGGGACCCAGTACTTC
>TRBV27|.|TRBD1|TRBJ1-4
CASSSHGQGMTNEKLFF
TGTGCCAGCAGTTCCCATGGACAGGGGATGACTAATGAAAAACTGTTTTTT